This TCR beta chain was sequenced for a study of blood T cells in healthy people across ages. Whole-study results and caveats: Naive and antigen-experienced cells could not be conclusively compared, given unsorted PBMCs. With age, beta diversity per million T cells declined roughly linearly, significantly by approximately 41.

This clonotype appeared a few times. Its cognate antigen is unknown. Trimming at V came to 3 bases and at J to 4 bases, leaving 15 bases not matched to a gene. The CDR3 spans 17 residues. The second PCR ran about 6 to 11 cycles with a sample-barcoded 5' primer and J-beta primers. Each CDR3 protein is one row after TCRdb ran MiXCR on the 5' RACE reads. The sample has about 810,000 distinct CDR3 sequences, roughly 34% seen once; the top ten hold around 13%. Total RNA extraction produced at least 6 micrograms (per sample) for the study. The sequenced sample consisted of blood. The sequence was collected from a man between 18 and 29 years old in good health. V is TRBV12-3 or TRBV12-4 and J is TRBJ2-7; the match to TRBD1 covers 7 bases. For the CDR3, the DNA is TGTGCCAGCAGTTTGACAGGGATAGGGGCTTCTTCGTACGAGCAGTACTTC. Protein: CASSLTGIGASSYEQYF.